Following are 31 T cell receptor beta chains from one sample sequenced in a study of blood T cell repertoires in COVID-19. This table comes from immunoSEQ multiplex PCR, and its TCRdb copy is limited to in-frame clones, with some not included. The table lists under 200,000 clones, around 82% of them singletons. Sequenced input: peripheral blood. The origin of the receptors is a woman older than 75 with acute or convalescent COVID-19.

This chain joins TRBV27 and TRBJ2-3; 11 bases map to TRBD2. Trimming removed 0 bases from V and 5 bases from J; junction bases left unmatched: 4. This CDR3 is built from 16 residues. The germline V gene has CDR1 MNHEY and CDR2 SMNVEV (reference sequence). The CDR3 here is CASSLSLAGGIDTQYF. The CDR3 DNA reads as TGTGCCAGCAGTTTATCGCTAGCGGGGGGCATAGATACGCAGTATTTT.

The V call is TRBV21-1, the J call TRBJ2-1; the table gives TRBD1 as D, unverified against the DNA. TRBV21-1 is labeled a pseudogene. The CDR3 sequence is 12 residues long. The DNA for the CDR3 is TGTGCCAGTGGACAGTGTAGGGATGAGCAGTTCTTC. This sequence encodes CASGQCRDEQFF.

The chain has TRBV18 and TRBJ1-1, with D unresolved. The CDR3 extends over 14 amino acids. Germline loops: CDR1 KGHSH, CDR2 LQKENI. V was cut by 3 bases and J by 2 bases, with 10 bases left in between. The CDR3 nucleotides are TGTGCCAGCTCACCGGGCAGTGGCAACACTGAAGCTTTCTTT. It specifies CASSPGSGNTEAFF.

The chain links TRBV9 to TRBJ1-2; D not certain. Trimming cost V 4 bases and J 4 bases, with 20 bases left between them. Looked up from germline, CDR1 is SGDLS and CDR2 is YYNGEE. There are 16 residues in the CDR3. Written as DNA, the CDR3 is TGTGCCAGCAGCCCCCGCGGATCCGACTCGGGCTATGGCTACACCTTC. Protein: CASSPRGSDSGYGYTF.

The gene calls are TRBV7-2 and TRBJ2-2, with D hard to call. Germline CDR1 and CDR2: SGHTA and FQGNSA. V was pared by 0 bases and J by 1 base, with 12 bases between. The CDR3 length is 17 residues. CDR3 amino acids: CASSLALLRMNTGELFF. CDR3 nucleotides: TGTGCCAGCAGCTTAGCCCTGTTGCGGATGAACACCGGGGAGCTGTTTTTT.

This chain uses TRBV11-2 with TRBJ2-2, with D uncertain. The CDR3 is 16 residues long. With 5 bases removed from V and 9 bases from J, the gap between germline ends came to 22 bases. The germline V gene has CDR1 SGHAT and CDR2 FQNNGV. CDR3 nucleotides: TGTGCCAGCAGCCCTGGGTCAGTAGCTCGGGTCCGGGAGCTGTTTTTT. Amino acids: CASSPGSVARVRELFF.

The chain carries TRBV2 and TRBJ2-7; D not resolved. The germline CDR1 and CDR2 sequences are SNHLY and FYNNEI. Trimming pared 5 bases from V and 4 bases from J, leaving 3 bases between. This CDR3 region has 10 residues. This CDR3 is CASSTYEQYF. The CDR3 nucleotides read TGTGCCAGCAGTACTTACGAGCAGTACTTC.

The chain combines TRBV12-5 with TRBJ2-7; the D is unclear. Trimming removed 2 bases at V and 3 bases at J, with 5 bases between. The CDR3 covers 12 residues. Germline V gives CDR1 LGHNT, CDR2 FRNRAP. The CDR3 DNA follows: TGTGCTAGTGGTTTGTCCTTCTACGAGCAGTACTTC. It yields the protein CASGLSFYEQYF.

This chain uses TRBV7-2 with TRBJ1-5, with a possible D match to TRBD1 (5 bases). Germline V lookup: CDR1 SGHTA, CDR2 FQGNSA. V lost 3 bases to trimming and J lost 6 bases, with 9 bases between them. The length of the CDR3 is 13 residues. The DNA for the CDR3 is TGTGCCAGCAGCTTCCAAAGGGGTCAGCCCCAGCATTTT. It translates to CASSFQRGQPQHF. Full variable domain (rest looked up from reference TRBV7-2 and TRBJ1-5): GAGVSQSPSNKVTEKGKDVELRCDPISGHTALYWYRQSLGQGLEFLIYFQGNSAPDKSGLPSDRFSAERTGGSVSTLTIQRTQQEDSAVYLCASSFQRGQPQHFGDGTRLSIL.

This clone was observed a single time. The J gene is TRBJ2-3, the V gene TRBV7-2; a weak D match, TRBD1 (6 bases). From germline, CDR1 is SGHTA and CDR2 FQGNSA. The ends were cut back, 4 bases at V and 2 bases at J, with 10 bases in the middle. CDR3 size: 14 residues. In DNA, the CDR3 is TGTGCCAGCAGCTCAGGGGTAACCACAGATACGCAGTATTTT. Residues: CASSSGVTTDTQYF.

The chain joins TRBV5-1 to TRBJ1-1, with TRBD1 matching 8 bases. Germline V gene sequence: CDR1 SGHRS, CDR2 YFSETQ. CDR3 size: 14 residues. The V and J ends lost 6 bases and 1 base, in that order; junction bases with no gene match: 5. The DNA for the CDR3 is TGCGCCAGCAACTACGGACAGGGGAACACTGAAGCTTTCTTT. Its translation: CASNYGQGNTEAFF.

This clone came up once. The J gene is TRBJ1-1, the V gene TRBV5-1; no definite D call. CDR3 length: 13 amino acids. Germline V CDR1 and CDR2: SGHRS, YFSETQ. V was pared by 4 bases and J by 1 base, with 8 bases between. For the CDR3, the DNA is TGCGCCAGCAGCCCCACACCGAACACTGAAGCTTTCTTT. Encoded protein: CASSPTPNTEAFF.

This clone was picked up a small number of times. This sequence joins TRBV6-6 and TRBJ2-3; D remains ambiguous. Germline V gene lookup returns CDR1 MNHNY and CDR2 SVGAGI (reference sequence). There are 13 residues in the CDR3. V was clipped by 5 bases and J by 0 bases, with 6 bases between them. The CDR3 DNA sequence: TGTGCCAGCAGTACCCAGAGCACAGATACGCAGTATTTT. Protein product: CASSTQSTDTQYF.

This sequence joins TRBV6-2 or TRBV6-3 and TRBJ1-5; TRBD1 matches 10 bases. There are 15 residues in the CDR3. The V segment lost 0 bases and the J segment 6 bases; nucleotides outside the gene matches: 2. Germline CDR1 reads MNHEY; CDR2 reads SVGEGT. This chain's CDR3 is CASSYSGTGVQPQHF. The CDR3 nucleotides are TGTGCCAGCAGTTACTCCGGGACAGGGGTTCAGCCCCAGCATTTT.

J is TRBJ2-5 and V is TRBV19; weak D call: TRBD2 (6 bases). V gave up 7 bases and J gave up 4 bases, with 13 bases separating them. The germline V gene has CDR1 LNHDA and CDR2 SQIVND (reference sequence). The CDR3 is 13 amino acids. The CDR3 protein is CASTGTQGETQYF. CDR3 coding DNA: TGTGCCAGTACCGGGACTCAGGGAGAGACCCAGTACTTC.

CDR3 region: CASSPGTTRRDEQFF. CDR3 DNA sequence: TGTGCCAGCAGCCCGGGGACTACGCGCCGGGATGAGCAGTTCTTC. V usage is TRBV11-3 and J usage is TRBJ2-1; 7 bases line up with TRBD2. The germline gives CDR1 SGHNT, CDR2 YENEEA. The CDR3 sequence is 15 residues long. Trimming cost V 5 bases and J 8 bases; bases outside gene matches: 12. The full variable domain, its missing parts supplied by reference TRBV11-3 and TRBJ2-1, is EAGVVQSPRYKIIEKKQPVAFWCNPISGHNTLYWYLQNLGQGPELLIRYENEEAVDDSQLPKDRFSAERLKGVDSTLKIQPAELGDSAVYLCASSPGTTRRDEQFFGPGTRLTVL.

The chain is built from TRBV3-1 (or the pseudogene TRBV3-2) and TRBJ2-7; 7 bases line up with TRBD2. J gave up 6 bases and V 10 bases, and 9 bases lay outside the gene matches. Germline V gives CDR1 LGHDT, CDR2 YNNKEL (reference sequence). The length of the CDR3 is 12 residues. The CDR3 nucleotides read TGTGCCATTGGTCCTTCGGGAGGCGAGCAGTACTTC. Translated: CAIGPSGGEQYF.

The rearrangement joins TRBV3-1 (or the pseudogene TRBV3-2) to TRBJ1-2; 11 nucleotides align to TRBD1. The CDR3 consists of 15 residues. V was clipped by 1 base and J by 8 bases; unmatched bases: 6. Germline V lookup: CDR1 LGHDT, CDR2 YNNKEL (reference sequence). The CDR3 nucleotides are TGTGCCAGCAGCCAAGCGCCCGGGACAGGGGGGGGCTACACCTTC. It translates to CASSQAPGTGGGYTF.

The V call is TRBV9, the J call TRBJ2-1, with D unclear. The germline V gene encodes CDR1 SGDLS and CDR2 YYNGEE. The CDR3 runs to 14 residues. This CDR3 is CATTEVSSYNEQFF. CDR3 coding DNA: TGTGCAACCACTGAGGTTAGCTCCTACAATGAGCAGTTCTTC.

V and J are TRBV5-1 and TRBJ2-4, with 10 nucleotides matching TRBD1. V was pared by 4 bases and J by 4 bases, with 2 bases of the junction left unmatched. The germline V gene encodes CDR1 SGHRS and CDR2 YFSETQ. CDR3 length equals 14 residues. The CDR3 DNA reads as TGCGCCAGCAGCCCGGACAGGGGGAAAAACATTCAGTACTTC. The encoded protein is CASSPDRGKNIQYF.

The CDR3 DNA reads as TGTGCCAGCAGCCTGACTAGCGGGACCCACAATGAGCAGTTCTTC. It codes for CASSLTSGTHNEQFF. V usage is TRBV7-2 and J usage is TRBJ2-1; 11 bases are a match to TRBD2. The CDR3 covers 15 residues. With V trimmed by 5 bases and J by 5 bases, 5 bases remained unmatched. The germline V gene has CDR1 SGHTA and CDR2 FQGNSA.

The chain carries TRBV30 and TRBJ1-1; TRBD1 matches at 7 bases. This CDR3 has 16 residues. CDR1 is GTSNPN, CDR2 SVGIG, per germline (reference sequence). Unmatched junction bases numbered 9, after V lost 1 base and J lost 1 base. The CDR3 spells CAWSALTGAKNTEAFF. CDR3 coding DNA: TGTGCCTGGAGTGCTCTTACAGGGGCAAAGAACACTGAAGCTTTCTTT.

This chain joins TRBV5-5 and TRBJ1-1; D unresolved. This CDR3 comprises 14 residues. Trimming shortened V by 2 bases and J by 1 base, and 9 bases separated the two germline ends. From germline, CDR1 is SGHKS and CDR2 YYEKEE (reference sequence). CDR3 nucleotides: TGTGCCAGCAGCTTTTGGCAGAAGAACACTGAAGCTTTCTTT. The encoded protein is CASSFWQKNTEAFF. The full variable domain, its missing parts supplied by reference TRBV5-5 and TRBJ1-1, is DAGVTQSPTHLIKTRGQQVTLRCSPISGHKSVSWYQQVLGQGPQFIFQYYEKEERGRGNFPDRFSARQFPNYSSELNVNALLLGDSALYLCASSFWQKNTEAFFGQGTRLTVV.

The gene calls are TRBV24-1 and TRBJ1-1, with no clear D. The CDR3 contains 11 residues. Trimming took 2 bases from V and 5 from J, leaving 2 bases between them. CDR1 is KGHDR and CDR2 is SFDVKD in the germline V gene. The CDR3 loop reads CATSDSTEAFF. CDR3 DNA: TGTGCCACCAGTGATTCTACTGAAGCTTTCTTT.

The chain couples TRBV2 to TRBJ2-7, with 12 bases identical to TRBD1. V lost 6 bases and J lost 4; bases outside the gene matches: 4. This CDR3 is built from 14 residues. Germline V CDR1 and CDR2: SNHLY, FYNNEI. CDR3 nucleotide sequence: TGTGCCAGCAGGCCGGGACAGGGGGCGTACGAGCAGTACTTC. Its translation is CASRPGQGAYEQYF.

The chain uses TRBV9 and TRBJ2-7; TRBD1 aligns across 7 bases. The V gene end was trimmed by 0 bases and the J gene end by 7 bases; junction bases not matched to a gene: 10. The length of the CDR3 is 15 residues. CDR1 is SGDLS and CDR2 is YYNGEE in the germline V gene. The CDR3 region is CASSVEGGPGWEQYF. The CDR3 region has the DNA TGTGCCAGCAGCGTAGAAGGGGGCCCGGGCTGGGAGCAGTACTTC.

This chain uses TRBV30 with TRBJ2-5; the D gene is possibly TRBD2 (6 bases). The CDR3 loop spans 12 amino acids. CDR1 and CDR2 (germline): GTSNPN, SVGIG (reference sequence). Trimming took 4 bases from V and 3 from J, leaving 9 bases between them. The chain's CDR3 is CAWTAGKETQYF. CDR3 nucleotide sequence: TGTGCCTGGACGGCGGGGAAAGAGACCCAGTACTTC.

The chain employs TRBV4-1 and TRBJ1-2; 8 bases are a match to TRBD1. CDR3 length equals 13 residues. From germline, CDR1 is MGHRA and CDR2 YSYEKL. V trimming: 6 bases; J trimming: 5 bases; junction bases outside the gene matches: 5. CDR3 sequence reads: CASRRTGSYGYTF. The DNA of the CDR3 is TGCGCCAGCAGGCGGACAGGGTCGTATGGCTACACCTTC.

CDR3 in amino acids: CASSLFPGSGTDTQYF. The CDR3, as DNA: TGTGCCAGCAGCCTCTTCCCGGGGTCTGGGACAGATACGCAGTATTTT. The V gene is TRBV9, the J gene TRBJ2-3, with D possibly matching TRBD2 (5 bases). The CDR3 runs 16 residues. V dropped 4 bases and J dropped 3 bases, with 18 bases sitting between them. Germline values: CDR1 SGDLS, CDR2 YYNGEE.

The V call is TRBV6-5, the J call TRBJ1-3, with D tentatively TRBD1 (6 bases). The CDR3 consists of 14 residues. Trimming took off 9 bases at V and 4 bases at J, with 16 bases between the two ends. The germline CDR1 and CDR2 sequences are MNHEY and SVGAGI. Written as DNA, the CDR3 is TGTGCCAGTGCGCTACAGGGCGTCGGAAACACCATATATTTT. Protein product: CASALQGVGNTIYF.

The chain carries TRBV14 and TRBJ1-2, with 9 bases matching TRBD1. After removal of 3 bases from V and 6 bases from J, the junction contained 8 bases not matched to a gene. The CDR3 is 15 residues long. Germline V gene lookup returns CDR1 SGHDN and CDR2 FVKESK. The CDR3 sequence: CASSHTLQGADGYTF. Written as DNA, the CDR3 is TGTGCCAGCAGCCACACATTACAGGGGGCCGATGGCTACACCTTC.